This entry describes one TCR beta chain. The record originates from a study of response to subunit inactivated influenza vaccine. Trimming cost V 3 bases and J 6 bases, with 11 bases left between them. Germline V gene data show CDR1 as SQVTM and CDR2 as ANQGSEA. The CDR3 has 12 amino acids. TCRdb called the RT-PCR reads again in MiXCR, with one record for every CDR3 protein. This table has 400,000 to 550,000 distinct CDR3 sequences, about 25% appearing once. The sample was CD4+ T cells sorted from PBMCs, taken roughly 5 days after vaccination. The TCR sequence derives from a man aged 45-65 years who received an inactivated influenza vaccine. V usage is TRBV29-1 and J usage is TRBJ2-5, with unresolved D. The CDR3 nucleotides read TGCAGCGTTGACTCAACTTCCAAGACCCAGTACTTC. This codes for CSVDSTSKTQYF.